This T cell receptor beta chain was captured by sequencing in a study of naive and memory T cell subsets. Study observations and caveats: Possibly reflecting memory cells re-expressing CD45RA, a few larger clonotypes occurred in naive repertoires, especially CD8. TCR counts from RNA may reflect activation-linked expression changes.

Germline V lookup: CDR1 SEHNR, CDR2 FQNEAQ (reference sequence). Trimming pared 1 base from V and 7 bases from J, leaving 17 bases between. The CDR3 contains 16 residues. This clonotype was seen a handful of times. No antigen is known for it. The beta constant-region primer was an equimolar mix of two oligonucleotides covering TRBC1 and TRBC2. Nested alpha and beta constant-region primers with the SP2 primer drove four PCR rounds on ligated cDNA. The cDNA 3' end received a ligated single-stranded oligonucleotide carrying the SP2 primer and a 12-nucleotide UMI. A single record per CDR3 protein comes from TCRdb applying MiXCR to the UMI-ligation and nested PCR reads. The sample holds 150,000 or so distinct CDR3 sequences; roughly 20% are singletons and the top ten take around 0.097%. Overnight CMV lysate stimulation of fresh PBMCs defined donor CMV status by CD4+ IFNgamma. Four subsets defined by CD45RA and CD27 were sorted after CD3, CD4, CD8 and live/dead staining.

This rearrangement joins TRBV7-9 to TRBJ2-1; D unresolved. Material: naive CD4+ T cells from blood. The TCR sequence derives from a human donor in good health. CDR3 bases: TGTGCCAGCAGCTTAGGTAGCATTGACCCGAGGAATGAGCAGTTCTTC. Amino acids: CASSLGSIDPRNEQFF.